One and the same sample provided the 4 T cell receptor beta chains below, sequenced in a study of CXCR3-negative and CXCR3-positive naive CD8 T cells. The TRB libraries of cDNA were built by UMI-labeled 5' RACE. TCRdb re-called the 5' RACE reads, yielding one record per CDR3 amino acid sequence without DNA. The sample has some 130,000 distinct CDR3 sequences. Sequenced: naive CXCR3- CD8+ T cells from blood. Stated subset: CD45RO-CCR7+CD27+CD95- naive CD8+ T cells lacking CXCR3 (TNR3-). The receptors derive from a human donor in good health. Some clones in this sample may be carry-over from other donors' samples.

The chain is built from TRBV5-8 and TRBJ2-7. Germline V gene lookup returns CDR1 SGHTS and CDR2 YDEGEE. The CDR3 is 13 residues long. This CDR3 reads CASSSGSPYEQYF.

The chain carries TRBV11-3 and TRBJ2-1; the TCRdb D gene call, TRBD1, has no DNA to confirm it. This CDR3 has 16 residues. Germline-derived CDR1 and CDR2 are SGHNT and YENEEA. CDR3 amino acids: CASSSRQGIVNNEQFF.

V usage is TRBV30 and J usage is TRBJ2-1; TCRdb proposes TRBD2, but this gene call is untestable without DNA. CDR1 GTSNPN and CDR2 SVGIG come from the germline V gene (reference sequence). The CDR3 contains 12 residues. The CDR3 sequence: CSGTSGGNEQFF.

This chain joins TRBV12-3 or TRBV12-4 and TRBJ2-1. CDR3 length: 13 amino acids. CDR3 loop: CASSLVQYNEQFF.